This T cell receptor (beta chain) comes out of a study of blood T cell repertoires in COVID-19. At the level of the study: The origin of the acute and convalescent COVID-19 samples was the United States, Italy and Spain. Sample material is recorded as cDNA or gDNA derived from T cells, B-cell-depleted T cells, or PBMCs.

Study processing details: Researchers report that nucleated cell counts were estimated from reference gene primer amplification. Profiled with immunoSEQ multiplex PCR; TCRdb holds only in-frame clones, not every one. V, J and clone size are taken as reported in that table, and D and trimming were inferred from the DNA itself. The top ten hold 2% to 3% of the sample, which has some 130,000 clones, 75% to 90% seen once. This CDR3 has 15 residues. Germline lookup yields CDR1 SGHRS and CDR2 YFSETQ. V shed 3 bases and J shed 0 bases, with 12 bases lying between them. This clonotype was sampled from a man between 45 and 60 years old with active COVID-19. Input material: peripheral blood. This chain connects TRBV5-1 to TRBJ1-1; D possibly corresponds to TRBD1 (6 bases). For the CDR3, the DNA is TGCGCCAGCAGCTCCCTGGGACACATGAACACTGAAGCTTTCTTT. Its protein product is CASSSLGHMNTEAFF.